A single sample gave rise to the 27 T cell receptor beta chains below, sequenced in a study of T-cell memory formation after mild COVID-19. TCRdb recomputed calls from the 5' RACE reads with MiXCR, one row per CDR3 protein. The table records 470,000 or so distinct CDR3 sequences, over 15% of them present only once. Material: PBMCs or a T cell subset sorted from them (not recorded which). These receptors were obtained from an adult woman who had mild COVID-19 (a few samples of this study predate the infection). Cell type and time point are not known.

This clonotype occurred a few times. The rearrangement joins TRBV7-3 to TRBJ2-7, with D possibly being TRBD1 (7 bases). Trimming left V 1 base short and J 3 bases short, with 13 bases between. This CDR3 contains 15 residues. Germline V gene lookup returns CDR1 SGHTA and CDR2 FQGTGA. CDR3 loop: CASSLSGTDNYEQYF. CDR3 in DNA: TGTGCCAGCAGCTTAAGCGGGACAGACAACTACGAGCAGTACTTC. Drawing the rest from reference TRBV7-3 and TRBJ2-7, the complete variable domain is GAGVSQTPSNKVTEKGKYVELRCDPISGHTALYWYRQSLGQGPEFLIYFQGTGAADDSGLPNDRFFAVRPEGSVSTLKIQRTERGDSAVYLCASSLSGTDNYEQYFGPGTRLTVT.

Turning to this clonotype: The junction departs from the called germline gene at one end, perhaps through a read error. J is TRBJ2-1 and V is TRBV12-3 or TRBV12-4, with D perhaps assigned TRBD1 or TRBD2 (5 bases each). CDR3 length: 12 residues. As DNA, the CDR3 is TGTGCCAGCAGTTTACCGGCCAGGGACCCCCTCTTC. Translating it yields CASSLPARDPLF.

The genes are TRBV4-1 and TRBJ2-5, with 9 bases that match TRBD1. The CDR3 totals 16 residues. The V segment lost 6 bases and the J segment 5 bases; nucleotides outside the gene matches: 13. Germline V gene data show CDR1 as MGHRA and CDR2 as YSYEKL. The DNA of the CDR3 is TGCGCCAGCAGAAATCCGACAGGGGGGGAAATGGAGACCCAGTACTTC. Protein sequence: CASRNPTGGEMETQYF.

The CDR3 reads CASSLRGRGGNEQYF. In DNA, the CDR3 is TGTGCCAGCAGTCTCCGAGGACGGGGCGGGAACGAGCAGTACTTC. The chain couples TRBV27 to TRBJ2-7; possibly TRBD2 for D (6 bases). V lost 5 bases, J lost 5 bases, and 19 bases lay in between. CDR1 and CDR2 (germline): MNHEY, SMNVEV (reference sequence). This CDR3 spans 15 amino acids.

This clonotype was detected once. CDR3 residues: CATSNRGNQPQHF. DNA of the CDR3: TGTGCCACCAGTAACAGGGGCAATCAGCCCCAGCATTTT. The chain joins TRBV24-1 to TRBJ1-5; a possible D gene is TRBD1 (6 bases). From germline, CDR1 is KGHDR and CDR2 SFDVKD. V lost 6 bases, J lost 2 bases, and 7 bases lay in between. The CDR3 has 13 residues.

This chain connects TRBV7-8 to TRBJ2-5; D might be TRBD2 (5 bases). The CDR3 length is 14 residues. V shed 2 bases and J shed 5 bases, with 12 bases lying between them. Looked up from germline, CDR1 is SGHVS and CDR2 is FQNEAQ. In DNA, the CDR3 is TGTGCCAGCAGCTTATTCACCGGGATGGAGACCCAGTACTTC. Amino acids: CASSLFTGMETQYF.

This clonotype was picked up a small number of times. This CDR3 reads CASRNLGNTGELFF. The CDR3 DNA reads as TGTGCCAGCAGGAACCTCGGTAACACCGGGGAGCTGTTTTTT. This chain uses TRBV6-2 or TRBV6-3 with TRBJ2-2; D not certain. The CDR3 runs to 14 residues. Per germline, CDR1 MNHEY and CDR2 SVGEGT. V gave up 6 bases and J gave up 2 bases, with 10 bases separating them.

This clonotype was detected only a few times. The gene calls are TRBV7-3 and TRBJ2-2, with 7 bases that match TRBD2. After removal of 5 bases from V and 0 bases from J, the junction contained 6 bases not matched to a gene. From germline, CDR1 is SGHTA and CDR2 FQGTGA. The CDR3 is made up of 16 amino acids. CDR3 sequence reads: CASSMQRGTNTGELFF. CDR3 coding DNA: TGTGCCAGCAGCATGCAGCGGGGTACGAACACCGGGGAGCTGTTTTTT.

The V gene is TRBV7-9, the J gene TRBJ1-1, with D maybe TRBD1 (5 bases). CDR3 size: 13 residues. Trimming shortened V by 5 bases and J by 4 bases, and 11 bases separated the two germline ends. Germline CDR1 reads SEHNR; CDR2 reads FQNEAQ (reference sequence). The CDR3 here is CASSPGPFTEAFF. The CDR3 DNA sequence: TGTGCCAGCAGCCCAGGGCCCTTCACTGAAGCTTTCTTT.

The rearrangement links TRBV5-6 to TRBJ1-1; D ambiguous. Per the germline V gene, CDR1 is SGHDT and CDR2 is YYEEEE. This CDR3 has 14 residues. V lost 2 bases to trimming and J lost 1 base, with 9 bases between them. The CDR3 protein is CASSFGHKNTEAFF. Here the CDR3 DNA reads TGTGCCAGCAGCTTCGGGCATAAGAACACTGAAGCTTTCTTT.

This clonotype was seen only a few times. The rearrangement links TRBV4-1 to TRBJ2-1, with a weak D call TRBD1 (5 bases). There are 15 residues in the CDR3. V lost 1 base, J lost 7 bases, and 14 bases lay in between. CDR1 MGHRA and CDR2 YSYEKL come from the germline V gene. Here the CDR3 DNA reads TGCGCCAGCAGCCAAGTGGCAGGGATTATGAATGAGCAGTTCTTC. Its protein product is CASSQVAGIMNEQFF.

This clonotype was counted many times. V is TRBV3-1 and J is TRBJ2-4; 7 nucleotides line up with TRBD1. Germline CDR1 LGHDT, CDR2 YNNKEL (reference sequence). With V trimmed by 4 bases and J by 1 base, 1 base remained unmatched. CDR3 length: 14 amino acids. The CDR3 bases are TGTGCCAGCAGCCTACAGGGGGCCAAAAACATTCAGTACTTC. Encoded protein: CASSLQGAKNIQYF. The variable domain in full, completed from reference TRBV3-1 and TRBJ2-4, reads DTAVSQTPKYLVTQMGNDKSIKCEQNLGHDTMYWYKQDSKKFLKIMFSYNNKELIINETVPNRFSPKSPDKAHLNLHINSLELGDSAVYFCASSLQGAKNIQYFGAGTRLSVL.

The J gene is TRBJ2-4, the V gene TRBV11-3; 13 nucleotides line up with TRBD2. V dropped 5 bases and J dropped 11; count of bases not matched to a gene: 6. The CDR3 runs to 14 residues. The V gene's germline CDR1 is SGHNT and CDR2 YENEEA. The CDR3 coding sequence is TGTGCCAGCAGCCCCAGGACTAGCGGGAGCGTTCAGTACTTC. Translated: CASSPRTSGSVQYF. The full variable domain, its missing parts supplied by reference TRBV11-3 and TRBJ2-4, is EAGVVQSPRYKIIEKKQPVAFWCNPISGHNTLYWYLQNLGQGPELLIRYENEEAVDDSQLPKDRFSAERLKGVDSTLKIQPAELGDSAVYLCASSPRTSGSVQYFGAGTRLSVL.

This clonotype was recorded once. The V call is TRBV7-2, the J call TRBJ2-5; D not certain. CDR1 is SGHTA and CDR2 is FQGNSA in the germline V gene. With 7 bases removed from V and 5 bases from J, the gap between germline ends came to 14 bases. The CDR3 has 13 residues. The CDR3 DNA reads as TGTGCCAGCAATCCACCCCCTGGGGAGACCCAGTACTTC. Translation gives CASNPPPGETQYF.

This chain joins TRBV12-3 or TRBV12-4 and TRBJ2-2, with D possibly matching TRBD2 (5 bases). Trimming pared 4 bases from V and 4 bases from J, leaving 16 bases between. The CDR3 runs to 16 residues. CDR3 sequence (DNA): TGTGCCAGCAGTTCCCCTCGTGGCGGGTTCACCGGGGAGCTGTTTTTT. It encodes CASSSPRGGFTGELFF.

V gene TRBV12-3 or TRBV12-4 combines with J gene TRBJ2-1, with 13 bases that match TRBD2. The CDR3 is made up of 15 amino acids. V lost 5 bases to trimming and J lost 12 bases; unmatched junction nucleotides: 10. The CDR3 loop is CASSTGLAGNVWQFF. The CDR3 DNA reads TGTGCCAGCAGTACGGGACTAGCGGGAAACGTCTGGCAGTTCTTC.

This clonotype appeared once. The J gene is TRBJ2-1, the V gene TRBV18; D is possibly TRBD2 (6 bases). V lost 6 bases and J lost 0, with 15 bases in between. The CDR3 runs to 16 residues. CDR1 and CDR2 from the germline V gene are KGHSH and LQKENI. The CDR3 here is CASSPQTRSSYNEQFF. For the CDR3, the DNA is TGTGCCAGCTCCCCCCAGACTAGAAGCTCCTACAATGAGCAGTTCTTC.

The chain's CDR3 is CASSVGGGPSSYNEQFF. The CDR3 region has the DNA TGTGCCAGCAGCGTAGGAGGAGGACCCAGCTCCTACAATGAGCAGTTCTTC. The V gene is TRBV9, the J gene TRBJ2-1, with TRBD2 as a possible D gene (5 bases). CDR1 and CDR2 from the germline V gene are SGDLS and YYNGEE. This CDR3 has 17 residues. Trimming left V 0 bases short and J 0 bases short, with 13 bases between.

CDR3 in amino acids: CASSVGRTLSTDTQYF. CDR3 in DNA: TGTGCCAGCAGCGTAGGTCGCACCCTAAGCACAGATACGCAGTATTTT. V usage is TRBV9 and J usage is TRBJ2-3; no reliable D call. The CDR3 loop spans 16 amino acids. The V and J ends lost 0 bases and 0 bases respectively, with 11 bases between them. The germline V gene encodes CDR1 SGDLS and CDR2 YYNGEE.

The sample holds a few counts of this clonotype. CDR3 in DNA: TGTGCCAGCAGCTTCTCACGGATAATTCACCCCCTCCACTTT. This sequence encodes CASSFSRIIHPLHF. The V call is TRBV7-2, the J call TRBJ1-6; D call uncertain. The CDR3 covers 14 residues. Trimming removed 3 bases from V and 13 bases from J, with 16 bases in between. The V gene's germline CDR1 is SGHTA and CDR2 FQGNSA. Filled out from reference TRBV7-2 and TRBJ1-6, the complete variable domain reads GAGVSQSPSNKVTEKGKDVELRCDPISGHTALYWYRQSLGQGLEFLIYFQGNSAPDKSGLPSDRFSAERTGGSVSTLTIQRTQQEDSAVYLCASSFSRIIHPLHFGNGTRLTVT.

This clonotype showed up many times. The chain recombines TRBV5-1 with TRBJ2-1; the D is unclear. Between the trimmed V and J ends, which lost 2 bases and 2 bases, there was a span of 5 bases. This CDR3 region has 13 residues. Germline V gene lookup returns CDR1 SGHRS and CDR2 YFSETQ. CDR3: CASSLRAYNEQFF. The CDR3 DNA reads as TGCGCCAGCAGCTTACGGGCCTACAATGAGCAGTTCTTC. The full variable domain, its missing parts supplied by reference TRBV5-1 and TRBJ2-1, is KAGVTQTPRYLIKTRGQQVTLSCSPISGHRSVSWYQQTPGQGLQFLFEYFSETQRNKGNFPGRFSGRQFSNSRSEMNVSTLELGDSALYLCASSLRAYNEQFFGPGTRLTVL.

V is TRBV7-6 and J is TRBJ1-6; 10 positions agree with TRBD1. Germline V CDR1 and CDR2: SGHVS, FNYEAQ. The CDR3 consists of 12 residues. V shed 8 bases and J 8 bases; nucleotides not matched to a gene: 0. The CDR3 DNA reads TGTGCCAGCGGGACAGGGGATTCACCCCTCCACTTT. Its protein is CASGTGDSPLHF.

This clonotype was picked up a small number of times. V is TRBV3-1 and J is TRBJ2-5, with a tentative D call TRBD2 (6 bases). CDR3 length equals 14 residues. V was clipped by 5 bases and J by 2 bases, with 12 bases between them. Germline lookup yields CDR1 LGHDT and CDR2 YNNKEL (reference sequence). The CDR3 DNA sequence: TGTGCCAGCAGCGGGAGGACGGTGCAAGAGACCCAGTACTTC. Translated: CASSGRTVQETQYF.

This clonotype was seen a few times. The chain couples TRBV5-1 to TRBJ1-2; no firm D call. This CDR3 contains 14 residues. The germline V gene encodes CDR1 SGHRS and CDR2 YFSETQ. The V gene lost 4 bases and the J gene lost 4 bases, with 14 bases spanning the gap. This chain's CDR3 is CASSPAQWGYGYTF. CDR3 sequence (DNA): TGCGCCAGCAGCCCTGCCCAGTGGGGCTATGGCTACACCTTC.

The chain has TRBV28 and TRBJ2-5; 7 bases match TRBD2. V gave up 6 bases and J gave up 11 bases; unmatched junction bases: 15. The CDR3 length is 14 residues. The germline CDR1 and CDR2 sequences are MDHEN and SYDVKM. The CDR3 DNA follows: TGTGCCAGCAGCTCGCCGAATGAGGGGAGGGTGCAGTACTTC. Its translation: CASSSPNEGRVQYF.

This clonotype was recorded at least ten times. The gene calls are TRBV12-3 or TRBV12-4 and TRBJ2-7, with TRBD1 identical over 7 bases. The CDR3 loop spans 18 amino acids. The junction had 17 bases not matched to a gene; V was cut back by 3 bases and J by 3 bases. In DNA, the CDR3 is TGTGCCAGCAGTTTTCGGCTTCTAGGGAGACAGGGAATCTACGAGCAGTACTTC. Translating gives CASSFRLLGRQGIYEQYF.

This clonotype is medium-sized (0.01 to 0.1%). The CDR3 protein is CASSPGTGSTDTQYF. The CDR3 DNA reads as TGTGCCAGCAGTCCAGGGACGGGAAGCACAGATACGCAGTATTTT. The rearrangement joins TRBV2 to TRBJ2-3, with D perhaps TRBD1 or TRBD2 (5 bases each). Deletions cut 5 bases from V and 0 bases from J, with 12 bases between. The CDR3 has 15 amino acids. The germline V gene encodes CDR1 SNHLY and CDR2 FYNNEI.